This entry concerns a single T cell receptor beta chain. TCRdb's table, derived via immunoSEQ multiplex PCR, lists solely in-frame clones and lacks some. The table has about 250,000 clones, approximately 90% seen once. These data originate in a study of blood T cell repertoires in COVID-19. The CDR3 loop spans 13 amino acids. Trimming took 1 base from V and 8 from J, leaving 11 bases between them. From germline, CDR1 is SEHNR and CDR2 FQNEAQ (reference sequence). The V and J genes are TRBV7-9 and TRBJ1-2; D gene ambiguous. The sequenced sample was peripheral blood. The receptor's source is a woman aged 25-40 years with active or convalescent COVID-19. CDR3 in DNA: TGTGCCAGCAGCTTAGATGGAGAGGAGGGCTACACCTTC. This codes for CASSLDGEEGYTF. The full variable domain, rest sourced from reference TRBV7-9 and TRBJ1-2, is DTGVSQNPRHKITKRGQNVTFRCDPISEHNRLYWYRQTLGQGPEFLTYFQNEAQLEKSRLLSDRFSAERPKGSFSTLEIQRTEQGDSAMYLCASSLDGEEGYTFGSGTRLTVV.